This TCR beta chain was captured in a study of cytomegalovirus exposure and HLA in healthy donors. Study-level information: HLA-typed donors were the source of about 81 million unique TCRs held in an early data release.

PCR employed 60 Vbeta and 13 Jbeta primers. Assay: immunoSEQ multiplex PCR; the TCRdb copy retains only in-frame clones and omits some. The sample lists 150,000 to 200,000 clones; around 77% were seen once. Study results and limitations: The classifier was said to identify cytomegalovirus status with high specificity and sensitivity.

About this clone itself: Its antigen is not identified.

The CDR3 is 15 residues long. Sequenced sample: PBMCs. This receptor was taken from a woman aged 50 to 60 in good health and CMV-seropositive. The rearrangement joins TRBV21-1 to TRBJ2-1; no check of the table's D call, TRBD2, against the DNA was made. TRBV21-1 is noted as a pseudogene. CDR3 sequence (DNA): TGTGCCAGCAGCAAACGGGGGGGAAGCTACAATGAGCAGTTCTTC. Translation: CASSKRGGSYNEQFF.